The 22 T cell receptor beta chains below were found in one sample sequenced in a study of blood T cell repertoires in COVID-19. This table comes from immunoSEQ multiplex PCR, and its TCRdb copy is limited to in-frame clones, with some not included. The profile shows about 21,000 clones, around four fifths of them singletons. Sequencing was done on a sample of peripheral blood. These receptors all come from a human donor in a cohort sampled during active COVID-19.

This clone was picked up one time. This CDR3 is CASSRGLAGAGAQYF. The CDR3 nucleotides read TGTGCCAGCAGCCGTGGACTAGCGGGGGCTGGGGCCCAGTACTTC. The V and J genes are TRBV3-1 (or the pseudogene TRBV3-2) and TRBJ2-5, with TRBD2 matching 13 bases. Germline CDR1 is LGHDT and CDR2 is YNNKEL (reference sequence). This CDR3 comprises 15 residues. V shed 4 bases, J shed 9 bases, and the junction held 8 bases outside the gene matches.

The chain has TRBV3-1 (or the pseudogene TRBV3-2) and TRBJ2-2; maybe TRBD2 (7 bases). The germline V gene has CDR1 LGHDT and CDR2 YNNKEL (reference sequence). Trimming removed 4 bases at V and 5 bases at J, with 14 bases between. The CDR3 has 15 amino acids. The CDR3 bases are TGTGCCAGCAGCCGGGGGGGCTCGAGAACCGGGGAGCTGTTTTTT. Translation gives CASSRGGSRTGELFF.

V usage is TRBV6-6 and J usage is TRBJ2-2, with D possibly being TRBD2 (6 bases). The CDR3 length is 16 residues. Trimming shortened V by 3 bases and J by 6 bases, and 17 bases separated the two germline ends. The germline V gene has CDR1 MNHNY and CDR2 SVGAGI (reference sequence). CDR3 DNA sequence: TGTGCCAGCAGTTATTGGAGCGGGCGGACGGCCGGGGAGCTGTTTTTT. Protein sequence: CASSYWSGRTAGELFF.

The chain links TRBV3-1 (or the pseudogene TRBV3-2) to TRBJ1-1, with 7 positions matching TRBD1. CDR1 and CDR2 from the germline V gene are LGHDT and YNNKEL (reference sequence). This CDR3 has 16 residues. Trimming at V came to 3 bases and at J to 1 base, leaving 8 bases not matched to a gene. CDR3 in amino acids: CASSHLAGGKNTEAFF. The CDR3 DNA follows: TGTGCCAGCAGCCACTTAGCAGGGGGGAAGAACACTGAAGCTTTCTTT.

The chain employs TRBV3-1 (or the pseudogene TRBV3-2) and TRBJ1-3; D is perhaps TRBD1 (5 bases). The CDR3 spans 15 residues. V gave up 1 base and J gave up 4 bases, with 11 bases separating them. Per germline, CDR1 LGHDT and CDR2 YNNKEL (reference sequence). CDR3 amino acids: CASSQGQGLGNTIYF. The CDR3 DNA reads as TGTGCCAGCAGCCAAGGCCAGGGACTGGGAAACACCATATATTTT.

This clone was detected a few times. This chain links TRBV4-1 with TRBJ2-5, with 10 bases aligning to TRBD2. The junction had 2 bases not matched to a gene; V was cut back by 6 bases and J by 1 base. The CDR3 is made up of 14 amino acids. Germline assignment: CDR1 MGHRA and CDR2 YSYEKL. Here the CDR3 DNA reads TGCGCCAGCAGTAGCGGGGGGACCCAAGAGACCCAGTACTTC. Its protein product is CASSSGGTQETQYF.

The V and J genes are TRBV11-3 and TRBJ2-3; 10 bases are shared with TRBD2. The V and J ends lost 2 bases and 7 bases, in that order; junction bases with no gene match: 6. CDR1 is SGHNT and CDR2 is YENEEA in the germline V gene. This CDR3 comprises 15 residues. The CDR3 DNA reads TGTGCCAGCAGCTTACTAGCGGGGGCCGAGCATACGCAGTATTTT. Its translation is CASSLLAGAEHTQYF.

V and J are TRBV6-4 and TRBJ1-5; possible D gene TRBD1, 6 bases. Germline assignment: CDR1 MRHNA and CDR2 SNTAGT. V lost 3 bases and J lost 6, with 15 bases in between. The CDR3 loop spans 15 amino acids. The CDR3 DNA follows: TGTGCCAGCAGTGAATTTCAGGGGAGCGGTCAGCCCCAGCATTTT. The encoded protein is CASSEFQGSGQPQHF.

The chain employs TRBV5-6 and TRBJ2-4; D gene ambiguous. CDR3 length equals 14 residues. Trimming stripped 0 bases from V and 0 bases from J, with 4 bases between. Germline CDR1 SGHDT, CDR2 YYEEEE. Written as DNA, the CDR3 is TGTGCCAGCAGCTTGGGTATAGCCAAAAACATTCAGTACTTC. Amino acid sequence: CASSLGIAKNIQYF.

V and J are TRBV27 and TRBJ2-3; 10 bases fit TRBD2. This CDR3 has 15 amino acids. The V gene's germline CDR1 is MNHEY and CDR2 SMNVEV (reference sequence). J gave up 3 bases and V 5 bases, and 5 bases lay outside the gene matches. The CDR3 region has the DNA TGTGCCAGCAGTCGGAGCGGGGGGGCTACAGATACGCAGTATTTT. Translation: CASSRSGGATDTQYF.

The J gene is TRBJ2-3, the V gene TRBV5-1; 8 bases are a match to TRBD2. The CDR3 loop spans 17 amino acids. From germline, CDR1 is SGHRS and CDR2 YFSETQ. V trimming: 0 bases; J trimming: 0 bases; junction bases outside the gene matches: 6. DNA for the CDR3: TGCGCCAGCAGCTTGGGACGGGGGGGCTGGAGCACAGATACGCAGTATTTT. It is translated as CASSLGRGGWSTDTQYF.

The chain couples TRBV3-1 (or the pseudogene TRBV3-2) to TRBJ1-2, with 7 bases matching TRBD1. The germline V gene encodes CDR1 LGHDT and CDR2 YNNKEL (reference sequence). This CDR3 region has 12 residues. After removal of 11 bases from V and 2 bases from J, the junction contained 5 bases not matched to a gene. The CDR3 bases are TGTGCCGTTACAGGGGCCAACTATGGCTACACCTTC. Its protein product is CAVTGANYGYTF.

J is TRBJ1-6 and V is TRBV27; D might be TRBD1 (6 bases). Germline lookup yields CDR1 MNHEY and CDR2 SMNVEV (reference sequence). V was cut by 5 bases and J by 9 bases, with 14 bases left in between. CDR3 length: 14 amino acids. This CDR3 reads CASSPGTSISPLHF. The CDR3 DNA reads as TGTGCCAGCAGTCCCGGGACATCCATTTCACCCCTCCACTTT.

The chain joins TRBV6-2 or TRBV6-3 to TRBJ1-1; 7 bases map to TRBD1. Germline V lookup: CDR1 MNHEY, CDR2 SVGEGT. Trimming cost V 6 bases and J 4 bases; bases outside gene matches: 5. This CDR3 comprises 13 residues. For the CDR3, the DNA is TGTGCCAGCAGCCCCGGGACAGCCACTGAAGCTTTCTTT. As protein: CASSPGTATEAFF.

The J gene is TRBJ1-1, the V gene TRBV20-1; the D is unclear. CDR1 is DFQATT, CDR2 SNEGSKA, per germline (reference sequence). Between the trimmed V and J ends, which lost 3 bases and 3 bases, there was a span of 5 bases. CDR3 length: 11 residues. The CDR3 protein is CSASVDTEAFF. CDR3 sequence (DNA): TGCAGTGCTAGTGTCGACACTGAAGCTTTCTTT.

DNA for the CDR3: TGCGCCAGCAGCTTGGCCGGGGGGGACAACAATGAGCAGTTCTTC. Translation gives CASSLAGGDNNEQFF. The chain employs TRBV5-1 and TRBJ2-1; 8 bases align to TRBD2. This CDR3 is 15 amino acids long. Germline V gene lookup returns CDR1 SGHRS and CDR2 YFSETQ. Trimming at V came to 0 bases and at J to 5 bases, leaving 4 bases not matched to a gene.

The J gene is TRBJ2-7, the V gene TRBV5-1; 12 nucleotides align to TRBD1. Germline V gives CDR1 SGHRS, CDR2 YFSETQ. The V gene end was trimmed by 3 bases and the J gene end by 6 bases; junction bases not matched to a gene: 7. This CDR3 is built from 15 residues. The CDR3 loop is CASSSPGQGASEQYF. In DNA, the CDR3 is TGCGCCAGCAGCTCCCCGGGACAGGGGGCCAGCGAGCAGTACTTC.

The chain uses TRBV6-1 and TRBJ1-2; 11 nucleotides agree with TRBD1. The ends lost 1 base at V and 4 bases at J; junction bases unmatched: 8. CDR1 is MNHNS and CDR2 is SASEGT in the germline V gene. This CDR3 contains 17 residues. CDR3 bases: TGTGCCAGCAGTGAAGGGGACAGGGGGGCGGGAGGCTATGGCTACACCTTC. As protein: CASSEGDRGAGGYGYTF.

The chain couples TRBV7-8 to TRBJ1-5; D gene uncertain. This CDR3 spans 15 amino acids. Trimming pared 5 bases from V and 3 bases from J, leaving 14 bases between. Germline V gene data show CDR1 as SGHVS and CDR2 as FQNEAQ. In nucleotides, the CDR3 is TGTGCCAGCAGCGCTCATGGGCAGTCCAATCAGCCCCAGCATTTT. It translates to CASSAHGQSNQPQHF. Full variable domain (remainder filled in from reference TRBV7-8 and TRBJ1-5): GAGVSQSPRYKVAKRGQDVALRCDPISGHVSLFWYQQALGQGPEFLTYFQNEAQLDKSGLPSDRFFAERPEGSVSTLKIQRTQQEDSAVYLCASSAHGQSNQPQHFGDGTRLSIL.

The V gene is TRBV2, the J gene TRBJ1-1, with D possibly being TRBD1 (6 bases). Trimming took off 2 bases at V and 6 bases at J, with 19 bases between the two ends. The germline V gene encodes CDR1 SNHLY and CDR2 FYNNEI. There are 16 residues in the CDR3. CDR3 protein: CASSERVAGAGPEAFF. The DNA for the CDR3 is TGTGCCAGCAGTGAAAGGGTTGCGGGGGCAGGACCTGAAGCTTTCTTT. Full variable domain (rest looked up from reference TRBV2 and TRBJ1-1): EPEVTQTPSHQVTQMGQEVILRCVPISNHLYFYWYRQILGQKVEFLVSFYNNEISEKSEIFDDQFSVERPDGSNFTLKIRSTKLEDSAMYFCASSERVAGAGPEAFFGQGTRLTVV.

About this clone: At one end, the junction sequence differs from germline, possibly due to a read error. The chain carries TRBV6-1 and TRBJ2-3, with D possibly TRBD1 on 5 matching bases. The CDR3 has 14 amino acids. Germline loops: CDR1 MNHNS, CDR2 SASEGT. The CDR3 is CASREGAGSDTQYF. Here the CDR3 DNA reads TGTGCCAGCAGGGAAGGGGCAGGGTCAGATACGCAGTATTTT.

The chain is built from TRBV4-1 and TRBJ2-5, with D tentatively TRBD1 (6 bases). The V gene's germline CDR1 is MGHRA and CDR2 YSYEKL. CDR3 length: 15 amino acids. Deletions cut 1 base from V and 3 bases from J, with 12 bases between. CDR3 loop: CASSQVISGEETQYF. The CDR3 DNA follows: TGCGCCAGCAGCCAAGTTATTTCAGGGGAAGAGACCCAGTACTTC.